This TCR beta chain was sequenced for a study of blood T cell repertoires in COVID-19. At the level of the study: Some COVID-19 samples were acute and others convalescent; all came from the United States, Italy and Spain. The analysed material was cDNA or gDNA that came from T cells, B-cell-depleted T cells, or PBMCs.

This CDR3 is 17 amino acids long. The V gene lost 3 bases and the J gene lost 1 base, with 16 bases spanning the gap. The V gene's germline CDR1 is GTSNPN and CDR2 SVGIG (reference sequence). Assay used: immunoSEQ multiplex PCR; TCRdb lists only in-frame clones, some missing. Here the sample spans approximately 120,000 clones, approximately 81% being singletons. The chain recombines TRBV30 with TRBJ1-6; D is perhaps TRBD1 (5 bases). Sequenced: peripheral blood. The clonotype comes from a man older than 75 with COVID-19, enrolled during active disease. The CDR3 region is CAWRGGAGSSYNSPLHF. DNA of the CDR3: TGTGCCTGGAGGGGAGGCGCAGGGTCATCCTATAATTCACCCCTCCACTTT.